This TCR beta chain appears in the sequencing data of a study of OX40 agonist ivuxolimab in advanced cancers. As for the study in general: Ivuxolimab doses were 0.01, 0.1, 0.3, 1.5, 3 or 10 mg/kg every 2 weeks.

Assay used: immunoSEQ multiplex PCR; TCRdb lists only in-frame clones, some missing. The sample gives 15,000 to 25,000 clones, 75% to 85% of which show up once; more than 50% is in the top ten. Germline assignment: CDR1 SEHNR and CDR2 FQNEAQ (reference sequence). The V end was cut by 1 base, the J end by 0 bases, with 10 bases between. The CDR3 spans 15 residues. This receptor was taken from an adult with an advanced solid tumor such as melanoma, head and neck, liver or kidney cancer. The rearrangement joins TRBV7-9 to TRBJ2-7, with a tentative D call TRBD1 (5 bases). The material sequenced was CD4+ or CD8+ T cells sorted from blood, taken in a trial of the OX40 agonist ivuxolimab. The CDR3 region is CASSLGQGSSYEQYF. The CDR3 DNA is TGTGCCAGCAGCTTAGGCCAGGGAAGCTCCTACGAGCAGTACTTC.